This T cell receptor beta chain was profiled in a study of PD-1 blockade in mismatch repair-deficient tumors (TCRdb year 2017). About the investigation overall: Between September 2013 and late 2016, more than 75 consecutive patients with about 12 mismatch repair-deficient cancer types, all previously treated and progressing, were enrolled in the trial. Deep sequencing of TCR CDR3 regions was used to track tumor-associated T cell clones in peripheral blood of patients responding to PD-1 blockade. Findings and caveats that apply to the study as a whole: Rapid expansion after pembrolizumab followed by contraction, generally before radiologic responses, was shown by tumor-resident clones, which were often undetectable in blood before treatment.

CDR1 and CDR2, looked up from the germline V gene, are ENHRY and SYGVKD. Trimming takes 4 bases from V and 5 bases from J, and the germline ends sit 11 bases apart. From its cysteine to its phenylalanine, the CDR3 spans 13 amino acids. Just the 39-base CDR3 DNA is kept, in frame starting at base 1. For every enrolled patient, mismatch repair deficiency was confirmed by either polymerase chain reaction or immunohistochemistry. A few patients who responded to pembrolizumab therapy underwent TCR sequencing. In the phase II trial, pembrolizumab PD-1 blockade was tested prospectively in advanced mismatch repair-deficient cancers, no matter which tissue of origin the cancers came from. Peripheral blood T cell samples were serially collected before and at multiple times after PD-1 blockade was started. The timing of each blood sample was reported as weeks after the first dose of pembrolizumab. Library preparation employed the immunoSEQ multiplex PCR assay. The clones in this table, taken by TCRdb from immuneACCESS, are in-frame only. Not every clone is retained; where verified, under half of the shortfall comes from an unresolved V gene, and the cause of the rest is unknown. Counted in this sample were about 40,000 clones; more than 75% of them appeared once. Of the sample, approximately 3.6% is held by the ten largest clones.

A remark on this clone: Its antigen is unknown. Base qualities are missing; no much larger clone stands one base away.

The chain couples TRBV10-3 to TRBJ1-1, and the D gene may be TRBD1, 5 bases matching. This TCR was sampled from an adult with mismatch repair-deficient cancer. The specimen was peripheral blood, collected 76 weeks after starting pembrolizumab. The CDR3 reads CAISVGGGTEAFF. DNA sequence: TGTGCCATCAGTGTTGGGGGAGGAACTGAAGCTTTCTTT.